The TCR beta chain under discussion was sequenced for a study of T-cell reconstitution after alpha-beta-depleted transplantation in children. Findings of the study overall: A year post-transplant, T-cell counts and diversity derived mostly from newly produced T cells.

A TCRbeta library incorporating unique molecular identifiers was prepared. TCRdb reprocessed the PCR reads via MiXCR and lists one record per CDR3 protein. The sample consists of about 460,000 distinct CDR3 sequences, 10% to 12% of them appearing once. Details on this clonotype: Its target is not known.

Germline V gives CDR1 KGHSH, CDR2 LQKENI. The CDR3 length is 15 residues. Losses at the gene ends were 2 bases for V and 2 bases for J; bases not matched to a gene: 3. The sequenced sample was PBMCs, mostly from graft donor cells, obtained 180 days after TCRalphabeta/CD19-depleted stem cell transplant. The clonotype comes from a female patient aged 2-10 years who had a stem cell transplant for aplastic anemia, so the T cells may come from the graft donor. The chain has TRBV18 and TRBJ2-7, with 10 bases lining up with TRBD1. The CDR3 DNA is TGTGCCAGCTCACCAGGACAGGGGGGGACCTACGAGCAGTACGTC. Protein product: CASSPGQGGTYEQYV.